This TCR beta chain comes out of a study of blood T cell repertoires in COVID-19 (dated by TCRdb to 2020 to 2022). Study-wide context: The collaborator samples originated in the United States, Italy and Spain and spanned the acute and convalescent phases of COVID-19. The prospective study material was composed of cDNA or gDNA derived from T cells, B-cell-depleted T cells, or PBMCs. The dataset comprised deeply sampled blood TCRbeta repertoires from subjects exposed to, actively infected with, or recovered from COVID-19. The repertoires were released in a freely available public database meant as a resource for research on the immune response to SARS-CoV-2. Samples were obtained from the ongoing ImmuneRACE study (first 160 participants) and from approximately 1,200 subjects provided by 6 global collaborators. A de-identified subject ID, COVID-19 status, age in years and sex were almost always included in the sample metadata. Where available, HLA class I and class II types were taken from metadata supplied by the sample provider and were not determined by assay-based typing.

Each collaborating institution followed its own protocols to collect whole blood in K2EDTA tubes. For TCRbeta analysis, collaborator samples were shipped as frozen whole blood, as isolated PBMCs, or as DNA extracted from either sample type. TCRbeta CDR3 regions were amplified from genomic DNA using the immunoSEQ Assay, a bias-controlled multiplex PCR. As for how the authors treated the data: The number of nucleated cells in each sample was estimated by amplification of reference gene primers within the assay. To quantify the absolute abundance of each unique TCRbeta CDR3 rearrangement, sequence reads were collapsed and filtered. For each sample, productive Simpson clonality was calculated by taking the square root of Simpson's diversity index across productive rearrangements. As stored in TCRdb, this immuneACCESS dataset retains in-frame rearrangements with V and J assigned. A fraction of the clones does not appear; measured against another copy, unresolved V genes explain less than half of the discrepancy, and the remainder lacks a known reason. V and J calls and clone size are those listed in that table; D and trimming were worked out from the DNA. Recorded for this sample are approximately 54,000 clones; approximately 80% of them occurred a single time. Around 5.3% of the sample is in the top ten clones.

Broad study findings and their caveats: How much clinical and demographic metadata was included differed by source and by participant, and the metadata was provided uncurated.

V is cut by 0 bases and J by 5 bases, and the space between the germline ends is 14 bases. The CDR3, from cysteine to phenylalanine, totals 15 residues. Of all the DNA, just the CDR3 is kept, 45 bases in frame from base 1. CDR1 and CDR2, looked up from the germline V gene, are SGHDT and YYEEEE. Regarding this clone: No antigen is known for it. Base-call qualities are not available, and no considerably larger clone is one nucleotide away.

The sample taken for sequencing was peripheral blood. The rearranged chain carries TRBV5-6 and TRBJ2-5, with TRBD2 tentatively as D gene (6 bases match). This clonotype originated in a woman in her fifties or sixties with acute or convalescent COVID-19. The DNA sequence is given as TGTGCCAGCAGCTTGGCCTCGTACAGCGGGGAGACCCAGTACTTC. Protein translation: CASSLASYSGETQYF. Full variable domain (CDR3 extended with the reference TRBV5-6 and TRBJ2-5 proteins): DAGVTQSPTHLIKTRGQQVTLRCSPKSGHDTVSWYQQALGQGPQFIFQYYEEEERQRGNFPDRFSGHQFPNYSSELNVNALLLGDSALYLCASSLASYSGETQYFGPGTRLLVL.